Listed here is a single T cell receptor beta chain. Its cognate antigen is unknown. These data belong to a study of blood T cells in healthy people across ages. Overall study results and limits: Since the PBMCs were unsorted, naive and antigen-experienced cells could not be conclusively compared.

Whenever a sample was processed, at least 6 million PBMCs were isolated. The CDR3 runs 16 residues. With V trimmed by 7 bases and J by 5 bases, 11 bases remained unmatched. Alongside a J-beta primer mix, a sample-barcoded 5' primer served in a second PCR lasting 7 to 11 cycles. Each cDNA molecule, via a template-switch adaptor with 12 random nucleotides, was tagged. All samples yielded 3 million or more CDR3-containing paired-end reads. TCRdb reanalysed the 5' RACE reads using MiXCR and keeps one entry per CDR3 protein. This table holds more than 1 million distinct CDR3 sequences, less than 50% found once.

The receptor was isolated from a woman aged 60-70 years in good health. The chain employs TRBV12-3 or TRBV12-4 and TRBJ2-1; TRBD2 agrees at 10 bases. The sample comprised blood. The chain's CDR3 is CASNQREGPIHNEQFF. CDR3 nucleotide sequence: TGTGCCAGCAATCAGCGGGAGGGCCCGATTCACAATGAGCAGTTCTTC.